This TCR beta chain was retrieved from a study of Graves' ophthalmopathy and Graves' hyperthyroidism. About the study: Upon initial diagnosis and before any treatment, peripheral blood was collected.

RNA served as the template for amplifying TCR beta CDR3 regions. The first round was an RT-PCR with HTBI primers, and the second round was a multiplex PCR. TCRdb re-analysed the multiplex PCR reads in MiXCR, keeping a single row per CDR3 protein. This sample has just over 400,000 distinct CDR3 sequences; 21% occur once, and the top ten carry 2.5% to 3%. Points from the study as a whole: Ophthalmopathy progression was predicted with roughly 68% sensitivity and roughly 74% specificity. Thyroid clonotypes that were expanded above 0.001 frequency mostly also appeared in blood.

Regarding this clonotype: No antigen is known for it.

The germline V gene encodes CDR1 LNHDA and CDR2 SQIVND (reference sequence). Trimming removed 6 bases at V and 2 bases at J, with 17 bases between. The CDR3 contains 15 residues. Eligible hyperthyroidism cases comprised new diagnoses of under 2 months' duration in individuals aged 18 to 65. The receptor was derived from a woman aged 18-35 years with stable Graves' hyperthyroidism. The specimen sequenced was peripheral blood. The V call is TRBV19, the J call TRBJ2-7; the D is unclear. The CDR3 region has the DNA TGTGCCAGTAGCCGATCGGGTAGTCGGGCCTACGAGCAGTACTTC. This gives the protein CASSRSGSRAYEQYF.